The 11 T cell receptor beta chains listed next were all sequenced from one sample in a study of blood T cell repertoires in COVID-19. Assay: immunoSEQ multiplex PCR; the TCRdb copy retains only in-frame clones and omits some. Of 200,000 to 250,000 clones in the sample, 70% to 90% were seen once. Sequences were obtained from peripheral blood. These receptors were obtained from a woman in her sixties or seventies with COVID-19, enrolled during active disease.

This clone was picked up one time. The gene calls are TRBV18 and TRBJ2-2, with D unresolved. The CDR3 sequence is 14 residues long. Germline V gene sequence: CDR1 KGHSH, CDR2 LQKENI. The germline V and J ends were trimmed by 0 bases and 7 bases, with 9 bases remaining between them. CDR3 in DNA: TGTGCCAGCTCACCACCGACTCTAAGCGGGGAGCTGTTTTTT. Its protein is CASSPPTLSGELFF.

The rearrangement links TRBV5-8 to TRBJ1-2, with D possibly TRBD1 on 6 matching bases. CDR1 SGHTS and CDR2 YDEGEE come from the germline V gene. V lost 7 bases, J lost 8 bases, and 24 bases lay in between. The CDR3 sequence is 15 residues long. The CDR3 region is CASGNVGQPFRGYTF. The DNA of the CDR3 is TGTGCCAGCGGGAATGTAGGACAGCCGTTCCGGGGCTACACCTTC.

V and J are TRBV27 and TRBJ2-2, with D possibly TRBD1 on 6 matching bases. The V and J ends lost 4 bases and 2 bases respectively, with 11 bases between them. CDR3 size: 15 residues. Germline lookup yields CDR1 MNHEY and CDR2 SMNVEV (reference sequence). The CDR3 protein is CASSYGQINTGELFF. The CDR3 DNA follows: TGTGCCAGCAGTTATGGACAGATTAACACCGGGGAGCTGTTTTTT.

The chain employs TRBV6-1 and TRBJ1-1; TRBD1 agrees at 10 bases. Trimming took 0 bases from V and 8 from J; bases not matched to a gene: 3. This CDR3 region has 14 residues. CDR1 is MNHNS, CDR2 SASEGT, per germline. The CDR3 DNA is TGTGCCAGCAGTGAAGCGACAGGGGGCAGAGAAGCTTTCTTT. Amino acids: CASSEATGGREAFF.

This rearrangement joins TRBV7-3 to TRBJ2-3; the match to TRBD2 covers 7 bases. From germline, CDR1 is SGHTA and CDR2 FQGTGA. Germline trimming cut 2 bases from V and 5 bases from J; bases unmatched to any gene: 10. This CDR3 spans 16 amino acids. CDR3 sequence: CASSLWGGDALDTQYF. CDR3 nucleotide sequence: TGTGCCAGCAGCTTATGGGGGGGAGATGCGTTAGATACGCAGTATTTT.

The CDR3 loop is CASSVGTGVGETQYF. As DNA, the CDR3 is TGTGCCAGCAGCGTAGGGACAGGGGTAGGGGAGACCCAGTACTTC. The V call is TRBV9, the J call TRBJ2-5; 9 bases line up with TRBD1. CDR3 length equals 15 residues. Trimming cost V 0 bases and J 5 bases; bases outside gene matches: 5. Germline V gene data show CDR1 as SGDLS and CDR2 as YYNGEE.

The chain has TRBV7-2 and TRBJ2-2, with D perhaps matching TRBD2 (6 bases). The CDR3 has 16 amino acids. Per germline, CDR1 SGHTA and CDR2 FQGNSA. V was shortened by 2 bases and J by 1 base, with 11 bases between the two germline ends. This chain's CDR3 is CASSLSTGGNTGELFF. CDR3 sequence (DNA): TGTGCCAGCAGCTTAAGTACCGGGGGGAACACCGGGGAGCTGTTTTTT.

This sequence joins TRBV6-1 and TRBJ1-4, with D possibly matching TRBD1 (5 bases). The germline V gene encodes CDR1 MNHNS and CDR2 SASEGT. Trimming stripped 3 bases from V and 1 base from J, with 12 bases between. This CDR3 region has 16 residues. The CDR3 sequence is CASSDPGLGTNEKLFF. In nucleotides, the CDR3 is TGTGCCAGCAGTGACCCAGGGTTAGGAACTAATGAAAAACTGTTTTTT.

The V gene is TRBV7-3, the J gene TRBJ2-1; D is uncertain. This CDR3 is 13 amino acids long. Germline CDR1 is SGHTA and CDR2 is FQGTGA. V shed 2 bases and J shed 6 bases, with 8 bases lying between them. CDR3 region: CASSLAPGNEQFF. The CDR3 DNA follows: TGTGCCAGCAGCTTAGCCCCGGGCAATGAGCAGTTCTTC.

This sequence joins TRBV28 and TRBJ1-4, with 9 positions matching TRBD1. Germline loops: CDR1 MDHEN, CDR2 SYDVKM. Trimming removed 5 bases from V and 0 bases from J; junction bases left unmatched: 1. CDR3 length: 15 residues. CDR3 nucleotides: TGTGCCAGCAGTACAGGGGGCTCAACTAATGAAAAACTGTTTTTT. Translation: CASSTGGSTNEKLFF.

The J gene is TRBJ2-1, the V gene TRBV7-3; 10 bases fit TRBD2. V shed 0 bases, J shed 9 bases, and the junction held 2 bases outside the gene matches. Germline V CDR1 and CDR2: SGHTA, FQGTGA. CDR3 length: 14 amino acids. The CDR3 DNA reads TGTGCCAGCAGCTTAACGGGACTAGCGAGTGAGCAGTTCTTC. Its protein product is CASSLTGLASEQFF.